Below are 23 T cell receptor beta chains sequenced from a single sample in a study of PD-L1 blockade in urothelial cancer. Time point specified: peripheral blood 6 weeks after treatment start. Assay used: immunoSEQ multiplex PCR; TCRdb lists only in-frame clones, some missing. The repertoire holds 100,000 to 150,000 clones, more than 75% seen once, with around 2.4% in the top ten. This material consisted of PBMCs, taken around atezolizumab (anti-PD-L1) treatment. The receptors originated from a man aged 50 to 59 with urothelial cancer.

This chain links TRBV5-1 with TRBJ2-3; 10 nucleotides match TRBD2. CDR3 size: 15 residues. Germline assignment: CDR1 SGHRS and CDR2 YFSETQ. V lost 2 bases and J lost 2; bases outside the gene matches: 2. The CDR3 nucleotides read TGCGCCAGCAGCTTAGCGGGAGGGCCCACAGATACGCAGTATTTT. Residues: CASSLAGGPTDTQYF.

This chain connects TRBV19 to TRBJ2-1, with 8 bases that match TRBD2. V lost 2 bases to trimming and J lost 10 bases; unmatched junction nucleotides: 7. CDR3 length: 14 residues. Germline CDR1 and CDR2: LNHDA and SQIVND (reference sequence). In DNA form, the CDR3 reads TGTGCCAGTAGTATAACTAGCGGTCCGGGGGAGCAGTTCTTC. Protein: CASSITSGPGEQFF.

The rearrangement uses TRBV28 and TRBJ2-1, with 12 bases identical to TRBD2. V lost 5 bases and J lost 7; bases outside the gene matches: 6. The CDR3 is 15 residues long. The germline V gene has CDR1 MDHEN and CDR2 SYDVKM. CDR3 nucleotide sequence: TGTGCCAGCAGTCTAGGGACTAGCGGGCGTAATGAGCAGTTCTTC. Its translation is CASSLGTSGRNEQFF.

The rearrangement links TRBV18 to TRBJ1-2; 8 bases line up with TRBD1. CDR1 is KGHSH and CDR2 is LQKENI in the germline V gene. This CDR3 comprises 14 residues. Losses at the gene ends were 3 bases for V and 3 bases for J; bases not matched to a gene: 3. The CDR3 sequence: CASSPGQGDYGYTF. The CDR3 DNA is TGTGCCAGCTCACCTGGACAGGGCGACTATGGCTACACCTTC.

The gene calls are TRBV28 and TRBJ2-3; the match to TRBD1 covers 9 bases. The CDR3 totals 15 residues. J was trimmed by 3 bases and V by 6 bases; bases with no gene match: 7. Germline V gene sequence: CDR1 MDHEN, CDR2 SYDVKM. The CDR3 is CASREPGQGTDTQYF. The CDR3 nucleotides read TGTGCCAGCAGAGAACCGGGACAGGGAACAGATACGCAGTATTTT.

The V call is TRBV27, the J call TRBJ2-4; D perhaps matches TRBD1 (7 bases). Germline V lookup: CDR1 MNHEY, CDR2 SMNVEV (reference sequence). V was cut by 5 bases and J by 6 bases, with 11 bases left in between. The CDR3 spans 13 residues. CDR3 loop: CASSPRDRNIQYF. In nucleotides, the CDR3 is TGTGCCAGCAGTCCGCGGGACAGAAACATTCAGTACTTC.

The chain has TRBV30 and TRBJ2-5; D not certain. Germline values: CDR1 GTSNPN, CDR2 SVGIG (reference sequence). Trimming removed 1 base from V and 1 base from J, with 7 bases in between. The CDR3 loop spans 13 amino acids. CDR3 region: CAWSGLFQETQYF. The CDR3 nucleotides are TGTGCCTGGAGTGGACTCTTCCAAGAGACCCAGTACTTC.

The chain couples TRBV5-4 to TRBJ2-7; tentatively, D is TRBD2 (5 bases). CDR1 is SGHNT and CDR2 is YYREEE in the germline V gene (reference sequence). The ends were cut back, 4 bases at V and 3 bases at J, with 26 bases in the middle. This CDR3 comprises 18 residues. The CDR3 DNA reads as TGTGCCAGCAGCCCTAGCCACGACCTAGTTCCCTCCTACTACGAGCAGTACTTC. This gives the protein CASSPSHDLVPSYYEQYF.

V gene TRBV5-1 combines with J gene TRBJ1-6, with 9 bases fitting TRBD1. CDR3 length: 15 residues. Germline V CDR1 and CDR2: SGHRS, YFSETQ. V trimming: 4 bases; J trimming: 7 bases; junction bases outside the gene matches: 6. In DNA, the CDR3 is TGCGCCAGCAGCCCGGGGACAGGGCGGAATTCACCCCTCCACTTT. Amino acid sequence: CASSPGTGRNSPLHF.

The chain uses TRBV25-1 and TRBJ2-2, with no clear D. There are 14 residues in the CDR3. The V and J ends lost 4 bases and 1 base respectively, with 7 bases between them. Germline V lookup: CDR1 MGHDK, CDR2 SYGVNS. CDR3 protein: CASSGFRNTGELFF. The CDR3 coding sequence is TGTGCCAGCAGTGGTTTTAGGAACACCGGGGAGCTGTTTTTT.

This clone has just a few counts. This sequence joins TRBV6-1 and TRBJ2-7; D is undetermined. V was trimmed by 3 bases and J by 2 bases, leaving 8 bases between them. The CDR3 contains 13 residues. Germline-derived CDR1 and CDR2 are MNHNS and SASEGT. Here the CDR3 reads CASSEAIPYEQYF. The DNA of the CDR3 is TGTGCCAGCAGTGAGGCAATCCCCTACGAGCAGTACTTC.

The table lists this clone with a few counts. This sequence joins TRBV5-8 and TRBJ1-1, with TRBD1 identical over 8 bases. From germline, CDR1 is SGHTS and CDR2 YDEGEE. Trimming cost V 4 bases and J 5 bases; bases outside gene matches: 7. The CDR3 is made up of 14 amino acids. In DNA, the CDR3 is TGTGCCAGCAGCGATGACAGGGGTTCAACTGAAGCTTTCTTT. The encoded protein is CASSDDRGSTEAFF. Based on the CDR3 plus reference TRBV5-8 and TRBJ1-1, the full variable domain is EAGVTQSPTHLIKTRGQQATLRCSPISGHTSVYWYQQALGLGLQFLLWYDEGEERNRGNFPPRFSGRQFPNYSSELNVNALELEDSALYLCASSDDRGSTEAFFGQGTRLTVV.

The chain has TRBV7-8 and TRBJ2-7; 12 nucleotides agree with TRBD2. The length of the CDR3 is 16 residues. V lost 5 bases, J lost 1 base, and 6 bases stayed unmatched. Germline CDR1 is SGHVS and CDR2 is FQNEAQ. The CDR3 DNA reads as TGTGCCAGCAGCCCGGTACTAGCGGGAGGTTCCTACGAGCAGTACTTC. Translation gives CASSPVLAGGSYEQYF.

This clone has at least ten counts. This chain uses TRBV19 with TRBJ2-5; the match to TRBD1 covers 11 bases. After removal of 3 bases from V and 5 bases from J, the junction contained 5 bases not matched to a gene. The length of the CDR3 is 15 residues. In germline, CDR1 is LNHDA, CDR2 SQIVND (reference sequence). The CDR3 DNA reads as TGTGCCAGTAGTATCACGGACAGGGGGCGGGAGACCCAGTACTTC. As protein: CASSITDRGRETQYF.

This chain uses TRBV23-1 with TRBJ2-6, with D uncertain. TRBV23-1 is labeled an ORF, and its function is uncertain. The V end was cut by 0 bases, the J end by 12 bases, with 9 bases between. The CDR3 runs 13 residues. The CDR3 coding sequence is TGCGCCAGCAGTCAATCTACATGCGGCGTCCTGACTTTC. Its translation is CASSQSTCGVLTF.

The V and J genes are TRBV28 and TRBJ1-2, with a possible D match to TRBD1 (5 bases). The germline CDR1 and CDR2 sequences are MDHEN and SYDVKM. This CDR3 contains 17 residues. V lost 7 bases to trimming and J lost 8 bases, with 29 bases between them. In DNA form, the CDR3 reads TGTGCCAGCACTAGTACGGCTGAGTTTCGGACACCTCTGGGCTACACCTTC. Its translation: CASTSTAEFRTPLGYTF.

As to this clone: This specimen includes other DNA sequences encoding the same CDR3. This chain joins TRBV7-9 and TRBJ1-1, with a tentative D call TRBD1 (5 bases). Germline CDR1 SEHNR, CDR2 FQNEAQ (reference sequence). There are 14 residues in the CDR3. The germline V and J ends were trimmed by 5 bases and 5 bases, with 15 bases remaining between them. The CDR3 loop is CASSPKGGGTEAFF. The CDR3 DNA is TGTGCCAGCAGCCCCAAGGGCGGGGGTACTGAAGCTTTCTTT.

The DNA for the CDR3 is TGTGCCAGCAGTGATCCCCGGGGGAGTGGCTACACCTTC. Amino acid sequence: CASSDPRGSGYTF. This chain links TRBV6-4 with TRBJ1-2; D may be TRBD1 (5 bases). The germline V gene has CDR1 MRHNA and CDR2 SNTAGT. This CDR3 has 13 amino acids. Trimming removed 3 bases from V and 7 bases from J, with 12 bases in between.

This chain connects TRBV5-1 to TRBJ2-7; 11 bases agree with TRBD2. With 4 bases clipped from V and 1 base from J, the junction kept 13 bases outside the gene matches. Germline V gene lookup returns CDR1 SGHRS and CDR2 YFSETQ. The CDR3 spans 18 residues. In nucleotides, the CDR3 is TGCGCCAGCAGCCCGGCGGGCTGGACTAGCGGGCTTTCCTACGAGCAGTACTTC. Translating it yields CASSPAGWTSGLSYEQYF.

The CDR3: CASSSYRDRTPKPTDTQYF. The CDR3 nucleotides read TGCGCCAGCAGCTCATACCGGGACAGAACCCCAAAACCCACAGATACGCAGTATTTT. V gene TRBV5-1 combines with J gene TRBJ2-3; the match to TRBD1 covers 7 bases. Trimming cost V 3 bases and J 2 bases; bases outside gene matches: 18. CDR3 size: 19 residues. Germline V gene lookup returns CDR1 SGHRS and CDR2 YFSETQ.

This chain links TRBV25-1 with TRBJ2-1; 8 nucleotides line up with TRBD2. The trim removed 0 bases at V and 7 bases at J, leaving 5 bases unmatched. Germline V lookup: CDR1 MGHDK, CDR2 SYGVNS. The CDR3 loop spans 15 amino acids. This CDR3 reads CASSEYGVAGNEQFF. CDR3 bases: TGTGCCAGCAGTGAATACGGGGTAGCGGGAAATGAGCAGTTCTTC.

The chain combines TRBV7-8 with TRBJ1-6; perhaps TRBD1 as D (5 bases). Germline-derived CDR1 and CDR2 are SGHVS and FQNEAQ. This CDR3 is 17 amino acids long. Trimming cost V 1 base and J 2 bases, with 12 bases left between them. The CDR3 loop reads CASSLEAGLTYNSPLHF. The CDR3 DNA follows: TGTGCCAGCAGCTTAGAGGCGGGGCTTACCTATAATTCACCCCTCCACTTT.

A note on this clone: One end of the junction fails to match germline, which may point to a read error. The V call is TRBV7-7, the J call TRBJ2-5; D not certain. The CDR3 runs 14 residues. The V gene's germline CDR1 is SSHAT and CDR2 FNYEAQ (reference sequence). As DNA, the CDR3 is TGTGCTAGCAGCCCCAGTCAAGCGCGGGAGACCCAGTACTTC. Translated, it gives CASSPSQARETQYF.